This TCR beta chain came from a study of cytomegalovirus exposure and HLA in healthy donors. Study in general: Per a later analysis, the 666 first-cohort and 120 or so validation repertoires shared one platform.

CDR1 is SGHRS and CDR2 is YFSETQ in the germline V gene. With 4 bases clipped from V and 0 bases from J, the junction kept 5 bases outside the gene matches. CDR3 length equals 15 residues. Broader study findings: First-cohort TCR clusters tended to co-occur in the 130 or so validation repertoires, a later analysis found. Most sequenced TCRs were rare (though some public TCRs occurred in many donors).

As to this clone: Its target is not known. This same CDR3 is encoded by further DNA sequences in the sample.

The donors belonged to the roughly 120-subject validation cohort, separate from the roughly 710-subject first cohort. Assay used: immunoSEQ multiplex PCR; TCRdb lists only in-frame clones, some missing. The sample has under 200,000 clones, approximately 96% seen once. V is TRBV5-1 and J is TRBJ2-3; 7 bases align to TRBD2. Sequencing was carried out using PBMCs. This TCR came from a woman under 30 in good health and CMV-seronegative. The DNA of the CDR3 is TGCGCCAGCAGCCTAGAGCGGGGTAGCACAGATACGCAGTATTTT. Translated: CASSLERGSTDTQYF.